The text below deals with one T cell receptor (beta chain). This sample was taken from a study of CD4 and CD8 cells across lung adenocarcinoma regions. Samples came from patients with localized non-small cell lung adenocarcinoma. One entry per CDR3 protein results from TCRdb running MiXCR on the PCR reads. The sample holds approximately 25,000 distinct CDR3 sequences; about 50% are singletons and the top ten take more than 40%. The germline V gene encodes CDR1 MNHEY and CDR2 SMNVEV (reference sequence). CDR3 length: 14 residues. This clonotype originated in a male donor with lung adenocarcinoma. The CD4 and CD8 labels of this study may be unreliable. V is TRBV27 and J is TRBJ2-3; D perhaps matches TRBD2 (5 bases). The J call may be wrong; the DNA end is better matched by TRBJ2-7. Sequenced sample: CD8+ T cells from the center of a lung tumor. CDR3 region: CAGSAVAGKDTQYF. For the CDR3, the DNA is TGTGCGGGCAGTGCCGTCGCGGGCAAAGATACGCAGTACTTC.